This T cell receptor beta chain was found in a study of shared clonotypes between healthy human individuals. General study results and limits: It was expected that sequencing depth would affect clonotype sharing among donors.

Replicate PCRs for sorted subsets used about 200 ng DNA; this equaled 33,000 or so T cell genomes. TCRdb keeps only in-frame clones here, not all; method: immunoSEQ multiplex PCR. The repertoire holds approximately 240,000 clones, with 50% to 80% as singletons. As to this clone: Its specificity is unknown.

CDR1 is SEHNR, CDR2 FQNEAQ, per germline (reference sequence). V lost 6 bases, J lost 2 bases, and 13 bases lay in between. CDR3 length equals 14 residues. The V gene is TRBV7-9, the J gene TRBJ1-1, with D tentatively TRBD1 (5 bases). The TCR sequence derives from a man aged 25 to 40 in good health. The source material was memory CD4+ T cells sorted from blood. Subset: CD45RA-negative fraction. The CDR3 DNA reads TGTGCCAGCAGAGGCCTGGGGGGAAACACTGAAGCTTTCTTT. Its protein is CASRGLGGNTEAFF.